These 18 T cell receptor beta chains share one sample of origin, sequenced in a study of blood T cell repertoires in COVID-19. Profiled with immunoSEQ multiplex PCR; TCRdb holds only in-frame clones, not every one. The data contain some 240,000 clones, about 81% of them singletons. Input material: peripheral blood. These receptor sequences come from a woman aged 60 to 75 with active or convalescent COVID-19.

The chain uses TRBV18 and TRBJ1-2; a weak D match, TRBD1 (5 bases). Trimming removed 3 bases from V and 6 bases from J, with 11 bases in between. The CDR3 length is 13 residues. Germline lookup yields CDR1 KGHSH and CDR2 LQKENI. The CDR3 spells CASSPQGGNGYTF. The CDR3, as DNA: TGTGCCAGCTCACCGCAGGGTGGAAATGGCTACACCTTC.

This sequence joins TRBV5-5 and TRBJ2-6; 8 nucleotides line up with TRBD1. J was trimmed by 2 bases and V by 2 bases; bases with no gene match: 0. The CDR3 spans 15 residues. CDR1 and CDR2 from the germline V gene are SGHKS and YYEKEE (reference sequence). The CDR3 is CASSLQGAGANVLTF. CDR3 nucleotides: TGTGCCAGCAGCTTACAGGGGGCTGGGGCCAACGTCCTGACTTTC.

The rearrangement joins TRBV7-9 to TRBJ1-4; D is perhaps TRBD1 (6 bases). The V and J ends lost 5 bases and 4 bases respectively, with 8 bases between them. Germline CDR1 SEHNR, CDR2 FQNEAQ (reference sequence). There are 13 residues in the CDR3. The CDR3 DNA sequence: TGTGCCAGCAGCCCCAGGGGTAATGAAAAACTGTTTTTT. Its protein product is CASSPRGNEKLFF.

This clone was found a few times. The chain recombines TRBV3-1 (or the pseudogene TRBV3-2) with TRBJ2-4, with TRBD2 identical over 10 bases. Germline lookup yields CDR1 LGHDT and CDR2 YNNKEL (reference sequence). This CDR3 is built from 16 residues. V trimming: 4 bases; J trimming: 8 bases; junction bases outside the gene matches: 11. The CDR3 sequence is CASSRDSGGAQDIQYF. The DNA for the CDR3 is TGTGCCAGCAGCCGGGACAGCGGGGGGGCCCAGGACATTCAGTACTTC.

The chain recombines TRBV6-5 with TRBJ1-1; 12 bases map to TRBD1. The CDR3 is 14 residues long. Per the germline V gene, CDR1 is MNHEY and CDR2 is SVGAGI. V shed 5 bases and J 6 bases; nucleotides not matched to a gene: 4. The CDR3 sequence is CASSTGTGGSEAFF. The CDR3 DNA reads TGTGCCAGCAGTACCGGGACAGGGGGCTCTGAAGCTTTCTTT.

This clone has just one count. The V gene is TRBV7-8, the J gene TRBJ2-7, with D possibly matching TRBD1 (6 bases). The germline V gene has CDR1 SGHVS and CDR2 FQNEAQ. The CDR3 sequence is 13 residues long. The ends were cut back, 5 bases at V and 4 bases at J, with 12 bases in the middle. The CDR3 is CASSLDRRYEQYF. The CDR3 coding sequence is TGTGCCAGCAGCCTTGACAGGCGGTACGAGCAGTACTTC.

The chain is built from TRBV5-5 and TRBJ2-7; D possibly corresponds to TRBD1 (7 bases). V lost 0 bases and J lost 2, with 12 bases in between. The CDR3 length is 15 residues. Germline V gene lookup returns CDR1 SGHKS and CDR2 YYEKEE (reference sequence). CDR3 protein: CASSLGAGGTYEQYF. DNA of the CDR3: TGTGCCAGCAGCTTGGGGGCAGGGGGGACCTACGAGCAGTACTTC.

The rearrangement links TRBV30 to TRBJ1-4; perhaps TRBD1 as D (6 bases). CDR3 length equals 14 residues. The germline V gene has CDR1 GTSNPN and CDR2 SVGIG (reference sequence). Trimming removed 0 bases from V and 7 bases from J, with 12 bases in between. CDR3 sequence: CAWSVRGGGEKLFF. DNA for the CDR3: TGTGCCTGGAGTGTGAGGGGGGGCGGTGAAAAACTGTTTTTT.

This rearrangement joins TRBV3-1 (or the pseudogene TRBV3-2) to TRBJ2-1, with 9 nucleotides matching TRBD1. The CDR3 is made up of 16 amino acids. The V segment lost 4 bases and the J segment 7 bases; nucleotides outside the gene matches: 11. Germline CDR1 and CDR2: LGHDT and YNNKEL (reference sequence). CDR3 in amino acids: CASSLRRDRALNEQFF. In DNA, the CDR3 is TGTGCCAGCAGCCTCCGTCGGGACAGGGCTCTTAATGAGCAGTTCTTC.

This clone was counted a few times. The chain joins TRBV9 to TRBJ2-3; tentative D call: TRBD2 (7 bases). The V gene's germline CDR1 is SGDLS and CDR2 YYNGEE. This CDR3 comprises 15 residues. Trimming stripped 0 bases from V and 8 bases from J, with 16 bases between. CDR3 amino acids: CASSVGGGSPATQYF. For the CDR3, the DNA is TGTGCCAGCAGCGTAGGGGGGGGCTCTCCGGCTACGCAGTATTTT.

This sequence joins TRBV5-4 and TRBJ2-2, with D uncertain. The CDR3 loop spans 15 amino acids. Germline CDR1 reads SGHNT; CDR2 reads YYREEE (reference sequence). V lost 4 bases and J 2 bases, leaving 12 bases between the germline ends. In DNA form, the CDR3 reads TGTGCCAGCAGCCCCGATGGGCGCAACACCGGGGAGCTGTTTTTT. Amino acid sequence: CASSPDGRNTGELFF. The whole variable domain, filled in from reference TRBV5-4 and TRBJ2-2, reads ETGVTQSPTHLIKTRGQQVTLRCSSQSGHNTVSWYQQALGQGPQFIFQYYREEENGRGNFPPRFSGLQFPNYSSELNVNALELDDSALYLCASSPDGRNTGELFFGEGSRLTVL.

J is TRBJ1-1 and V is TRBV18, with TRBD1 as a possible D gene (5 bases). CDR3 size: 14 residues. Germline V gene sequence: CDR1 KGHSH, CDR2 LQKENI. Trimming shortened V by 2 bases and J by 9 bases, and 16 bases separated the two germline ends. The CDR3 nucleotides read TGTGCCAGCTCACCAGCGCAGGGCCGGTCCCAAGCTTTCTTT. This translates into CASSPAQGRSQAFF.

As DNA, the CDR3 is TGTGCCAGCAGTTCCCGTCTAGCGGGGGGGCCTCATGAGCAGTTCTTC. Its translation: CASSSRLAGGPHEQFF. This chain joins TRBV6-5 and TRBJ2-1; 12 nucleotides line up with TRBD2. The CDR3 covers 16 residues. V was pared by 4 bases and J by 8 bases, with 9 bases of the junction left unmatched. From germline, CDR1 is MNHEY and CDR2 SVGAGI.

This clone was seen only once. The chain recombines TRBV18 with TRBJ1-2, with a tentative D call TRBD1 (6 bases). Germline V gene data show CDR1 as KGHSH and CDR2 as LQKENI. The V gene lost 4 bases and the J gene lost 3 bases, with 12 bases spanning the gap. The CDR3 extends over 14 amino acids. The CDR3 nucleotides are TGTGCCAGCTCACGGGGGCCCGAGGACTATGGCTACACCTTC. It codes for CASSRGPEDYGYTF.

The CDR3 sequence is CATRPAGDNQPQHF. The DNA of the CDR3 is TGCGCCACCCGACCTGCAGGGGACAATCAGCCCCAGCATTTT. The V call is TRBV10-2, the J call TRBJ1-5, with D possibly being TRBD1 (6 bases). This CDR3 spans 14 amino acids. CDR1 is WSHSY and CDR2 is SAAADI in the germline V gene. The germline V and J ends were trimmed by 10 bases and 3 bases, with 16 bases remaining between them.

In DNA form, the CDR3 reads TGTGCCAGCAGCGCCCAACAGGGGATCGGAAACACCATATATTTT. Translated: CASSAQQGIGNTIYF. V and J are TRBV9 and TRBJ1-3, with 7 nucleotides matching TRBD1. Germline V gene lookup returns CDR1 SGDLS and CDR2 YYNGEE. The CDR3 loop spans 15 amino acids. V lost 3 bases, J lost 4 bases, and 7 bases stayed unmatched.

This sequence joins TRBV27 and TRBJ2-7; tentatively, D is TRBD2 (5 bases). V lost 5 bases and J 2 bases, leaving 13 bases between the germline ends. CDR1 is MNHEY, CDR2 SMNVEV, per germline (reference sequence). The CDR3 length is 14 residues. In nucleotides, the CDR3 is TGTGCCAGCAGTAGGGCGGGTGTAACCTACGAGCAGTACTTC. This codes for CASSRAGVTYEQYF.

V gene TRBV7-2 combines with J gene TRBJ1-1; 7 bases are shared with TRBD1. Trimming cost V 4 bases and J 1 base; bases outside gene matches: 12. Per germline, CDR1 SGHTA and CDR2 FQGNSA. The CDR3 has 17 residues. CDR3 in DNA: TGTGCCAGCAGCTCGGGCAGGACAGGACCCTCGAACACTGAAGCTTTCTTT. It yields the protein CASSSGRTGPSNTEAFF.